The T cell receptor (beta chain) described here comes from a study of identical twins. Study-wide findings and caveats: Researchers reported weaker excess twin sharing in beta out-of-frame sequences. Out-of-frame sharing of TCR alpha in monozygotic twins was underestimated by models.

Concerning this clonotype itself: The antigen is not known.

From the 5' RACE reads, TCRdb called clonotypes with MiXCR, one entry per CDR3 protein. The sample has fewer than 500,000 distinct CDR3 sequences, roughly an eighth seen once. The CDR3 covers 15 residues. The V gene lost 0 bases and the J gene lost 2 bases, with 12 bases spanning the gap. CDR1 SGDLS and CDR2 YYNGEE come from the germline V gene. The same data also contributed to another study, on yellow fever vaccine responses in identical twins.

The sequenced sample was CD4+ T cells sorted from blood. This receptor was taken from a woman aged 18 to 35 in good health. The rearrangement joins TRBV9 to TRBJ2-7, with D possibly TRBD2 on 6 matching bases. This CDR3 reads CASSVALGGPYEQYF. DNA of the CDR3: TGTGCCAGCAGCGTAGCTCTCGGGGGACCCTACGAGCAGTACTTC.